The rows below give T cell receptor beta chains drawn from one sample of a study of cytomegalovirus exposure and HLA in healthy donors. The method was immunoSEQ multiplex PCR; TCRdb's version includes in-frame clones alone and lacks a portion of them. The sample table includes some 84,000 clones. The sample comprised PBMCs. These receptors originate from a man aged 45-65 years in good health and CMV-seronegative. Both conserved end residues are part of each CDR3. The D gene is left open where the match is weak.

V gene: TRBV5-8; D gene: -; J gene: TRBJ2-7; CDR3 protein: CASSLGTLRTYEQYF; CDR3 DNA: TGTGCCAGCAGCTTAGGGACACTTCGAACTTACGAGCAGTACTTC
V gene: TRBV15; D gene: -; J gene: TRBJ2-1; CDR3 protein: CATSSQTSRVAYNEQFF; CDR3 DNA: TGTGCCACCAGCAGTCAAACATCCCGGGTTGCCTACAATGAGCAGTTCTTC
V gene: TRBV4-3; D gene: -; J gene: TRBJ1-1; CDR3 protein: CASSQDLVMNTEAFF; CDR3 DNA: TGCGCCAGCAGCCAGGACTTAGTTATGAACACTGAAGCTTTCTTT
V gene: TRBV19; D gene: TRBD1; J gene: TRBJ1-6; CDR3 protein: CASSIRQGGRSPLHF; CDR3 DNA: TGTGCCAGTAGTATCCGACAGGGCGGGCGTTCACCCCTCCACTTT
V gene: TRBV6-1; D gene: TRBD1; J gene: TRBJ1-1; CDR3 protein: CASSDLTGGHTEAFF; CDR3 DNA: TGTGCCAGCAGTGACTTGACAGGGGGCCATACTGAAGCTTTCTTT
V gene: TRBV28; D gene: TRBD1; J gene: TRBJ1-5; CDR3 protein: CASSFGQGRNQPQHF; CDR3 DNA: TGTGCCAGCAGTTTTGGACAGGGGCGCAATCAGCCCCAGCATTTT
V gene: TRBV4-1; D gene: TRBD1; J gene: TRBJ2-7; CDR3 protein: CASSQDRGPDSYEQYF; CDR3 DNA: TGCGCCAGCAGCCAAGACAGGGGGCCCGATTCCTACGAGCAGTACTTC
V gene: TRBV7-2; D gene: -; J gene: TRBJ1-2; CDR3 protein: CASSAGRLTRYGYTF; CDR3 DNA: TGTGCCAGCAGCGCGGGACGATTGACCCGCTATGGCTACACCTTC
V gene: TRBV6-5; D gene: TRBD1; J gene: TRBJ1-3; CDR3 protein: CASSYSGTDGNTIYF; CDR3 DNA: TGTGCCAGCAGTTACTCCGGGACAGACGGAAACACCATATATTTT
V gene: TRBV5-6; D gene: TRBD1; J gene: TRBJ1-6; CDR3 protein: CASSYTGGNSPLHF; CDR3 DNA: TGTGCCAGCAGTTATACAGGGGGGAATTCACCCCTCCACTTT
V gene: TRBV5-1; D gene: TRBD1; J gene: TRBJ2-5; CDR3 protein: CASSGGTGSQETQYF; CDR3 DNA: TGCGCCAGCAGCGGGGGGACAGGGAGCCAAGAGACCCAGTACTTC
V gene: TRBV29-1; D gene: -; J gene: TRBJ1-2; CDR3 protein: CSVEGVWEGYTF; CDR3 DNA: TGCAGCGTTGAAGGGGTATGGGAGGGCTACACCTTC
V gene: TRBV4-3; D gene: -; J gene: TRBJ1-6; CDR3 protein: CASSQDVRAAEDSPLHF; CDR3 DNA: TGCGCCAGCAGCCAAGATGTGAGGGCCGCTGAGGACTCACCCCTCCACTTT
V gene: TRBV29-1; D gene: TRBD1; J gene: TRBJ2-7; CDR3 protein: CSVAKRQGAYEQYF; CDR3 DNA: TGCAGCGTTGCCAAAAGACAGGGGGCGTACGAGCAGTACTTC
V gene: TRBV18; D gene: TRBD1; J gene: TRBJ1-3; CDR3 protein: CASSPPNRGSGNTIYF; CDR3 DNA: TGTGCCAGCTCACCACCTAACAGGGGTTCTGGAAACACCATATATTTT
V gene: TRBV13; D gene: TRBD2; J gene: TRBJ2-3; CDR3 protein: CASSLPGASGGSTDTQYF; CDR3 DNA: TGTGCCAGCAGCTTACCCGGGGCTAGCGGGGGTAGCACAGATACGCAGTATTTT
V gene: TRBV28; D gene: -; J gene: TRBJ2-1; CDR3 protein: CASSGLWDEQFF; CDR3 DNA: TGTGCCAGCAGTGGGCTGTGGGATGAGCAGTTCTTC
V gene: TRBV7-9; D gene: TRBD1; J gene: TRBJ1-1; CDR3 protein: CASSLGQGSTEAFF; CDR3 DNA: TGTGCCAGCAGCTTAGGACAGGGGAGCACTGAAGCTTTCTTT